This TCR beta chain was captured in a study of blood T cells in healthy people across ages. Worth noting for this clonotype: Its ends do not fully match the called genes, so a read error is possible.

Primers used in a second PCR of about 7 to 11 cycles were a sample-barcoded 5' primer and a J-beta primer mix. TCRdb re-analysed the 5' RACE reads in MiXCR, keeping a single row per CDR3 protein. The sample records approximately 490,000 distinct CDR3 sequences, more than 20% being singletons. The CDR3 is 19 residues long. Looked up from germline, CDR1 is SGHDN and CDR2 is FVKESK. The same specimen was also included in a second study, on T cells of mothers and their children.

This sequence was found in a boy aged 5-17 years in good health. Sequenced: blood. The rearrangement uses TRBV14 and TRBJ2-3; D is ambiguous. CDR3 in amino acids: CSSSQDSGGTQGYTDTQYF. In DNA form, the CDR3 reads TGTTCCAGCAGCCAAGATTCTGGCGGAACTCAAGGATACACAGATACGCAGTATTTT.